Listed here are 26 T cell receptor beta chains from one sample, sequenced in a study of Graves' ophthalmopathy and Graves' hyperthyroidism. RNA transcripts yielded amplified TCR beta CDR3 regions. After a first-round RT-PCR with HTBI primers, a second-round multiplex PCR was run. TCRdb fed the multiplex PCR reads into MiXCR, producing one record per CDR3 protein. This table holds 340,000 or so distinct CDR3 sequences, roughly a sixth found once. The sequenced material came from peripheral blood. Every receptor here comes from an adult man with Graves' ophthalmopathy.

The genes are TRBV6-5 and TRBJ2-5; TRBD2 matches at 8 bases. Trimming took 0 bases from V and 5 from J; bases not matched to a gene: 2. This CDR3 has 14 residues. CDR1 and CDR2 (germline): MNHEY, SVGAGI. The CDR3 is CASSYSGLGETQYF. The CDR3 DNA reads as TGTGCCAGCAGTTACTCGGGACTAGGCGAGACCCAGTACTTC.

This clonotype was counted a few times. J is TRBJ1-1 and V is TRBV11-2, with D possibly TRBD1 on 5 matching bases. Germline V gene data show CDR1 as SGHAT and CDR2 as FQNNGV. V lost 4 bases and J 0 bases, leaving 21 bases between the germline ends. This CDR3 is built from 18 residues. For the CDR3, the DNA is TGTGCCAGCAGCTCCGAGGGGAGGTGGCTGCCTCTGAACACTGAAGCTTTCTTT. Amino acids: CASSSEGRWLPLNTEAFF.

This clonotype was found many times. The chain joins TRBV19 to TRBJ2-7; 9 positions match TRBD1. V was clipped by 4 bases and J by 3 bases; unmatched bases: 7. The CDR3 covers 15 residues. Germline V lookup: CDR1 LNHDA, CDR2 SQIVND (reference sequence). The CDR3 is CASSTPGQGLYEQYF. The CDR3 region has the DNA TGTGCCAGTAGTACGCCGGGACAGGGTCTCTACGAGCAGTACTTC.

This clonotype was picked up many times. V is TRBV5-1 and J is TRBJ2-7, with D possibly TRBD1 on 6 matching bases. Deletions cut 3 bases from V and 0 bases from J, with 10 bases between. This CDR3 contains 14 residues. Germline CDR1 is SGHRS and CDR2 is YFSETQ. The CDR3 is CASSSRDTSYEQYF. CDR3 bases: TGCGCCAGCAGCTCCCGGGACACCTCCTACGAGCAGTACTTC.

This clonotype was observed many times. The J gene is TRBJ1-2, the V gene TRBV28; no firm D call. CDR1 is MDHEN and CDR2 is SYDVKM in the germline V gene. This CDR3 has 12 amino acids. The V end was cut by 3 bases, the J end by 4 bases, with 6 bases between. The CDR3 DNA reads as TGTGCCAGCAGTTTTCCAAGCTATGGCTACACCTTC. It specifies CASSFPSYGYTF.

This clonotype was counted only a few times. This chain joins TRBV3-1 and TRBJ1-3; D not certain. The CDR3 runs 15 residues. Trimming stripped 0 bases from V and 0 bases from J, with 6 bases between. Germline CDR1 and CDR2: LGHDT and YNNKEL (reference sequence). Here the CDR3 reads CASSQDSFSGNTIYF. CDR3 nucleotides: TGTGCCAGCAGCCAAGATTCGTTCTCTGGAAACACCATATATTTT. The variable domain in full, with the rest retrieved from reference TRBV3-1 and TRBJ1-3, is DTAVSQTPKYLVTQMGNDKSIKCEQNLGHDTMYWYKQDSKKFLKIMFSYNNKELIINETVPNRFSPKSPDKAHLNLHINSLELGDSAVYFCASSQDSFSGNTIYFGEGSWLTVV.

The genes are TRBV4-2 and TRBJ2-7; D is unclear. Germline CDR1 and CDR2: LGHNA and YNFKEQ. V was clipped by 2 bases and J by 6 bases, with 11 bases between them. This CDR3 is 13 amino acids long. For the CDR3, the DNA is TGTGCCAGCAGCCAAATACGTCAATCCGAGCAGTACTTC. Protein product: CASSQIRQSEQYF.

This clonotype was observed many times. V usage is TRBV6-1 and J usage is TRBJ1-2, with 12 bases that match TRBD1. The CDR3 is 15 residues long. CDR1 is MNHNS and CDR2 is SASEGT in the germline V gene. V gave up 6 bases and J gave up 4 bases; unmatched junction bases: 6. The CDR3 region is CASRAGTGGFYGYTF. The CDR3 region has the DNA TGTGCCAGCAGGGCCGGGACAGGGGGCTTCTATGGCTACACCTTC.

This clonotype was seen ten or more times. The chain has TRBV20-1 and TRBJ2-7, with 7 bases that match TRBD2. V lost 0 bases to trimming and J lost 0 bases; unmatched junction nucleotides: 8. CDR3 length: 16 amino acids. CDR1 and CDR2 from the germline V gene are DFQATT and SNEGSKA (reference sequence). CDR3 nucleotide sequence: TGCAGTGCTAGAGACCCTCTAGCGGCTAACTCCTACGAGCAGTACTTC. Its protein is CSARDPLAANSYEQYF.

The rearrangement links TRBV3-1 to TRBJ1-1; a weak D match, TRBD1 (6 bases). The germline V gene has CDR1 LGHDT and CDR2 YNNKEL (reference sequence). V lost 2 bases and J 4 bases, leaving 14 bases between the germline ends. The CDR3 length is 15 residues. CDR3 coding DNA: TGTGCCAGCAGCCAAAGCGGGAGCAGGGGCACTGAAGCTTTCTTT. Encoded protein: CASSQSGSRGTEAFF.

The chain combines TRBV7-9 with TRBJ2-5; a weak D match, TRBD2 (6 bases). Germline CDR1 and CDR2: SEHNR and FQNEAQ (reference sequence). The CDR3 covers 15 residues. V lost 1 base and J lost 0, with 9 bases in between. This CDR3 is CASSLGGRYQETQYF. Here the CDR3 DNA reads TGTGCCAGCAGCTTAGGAGGGAGGTACCAAGAGACCCAGTACTTC.

This clonotype showed up many times. The chain uses TRBV5-1 and TRBJ2-7, with 9 bases identical to TRBD1. Germline CDR1 reads SGHRS; CDR2 reads YFSETQ. J gave up 4 bases and V 5 bases, and 13 bases lay outside the gene matches. This CDR3 region has 16 residues. The CDR3 DNA follows: TGCGCCAGCAGTGAAGGTCCGGGACAGGGTAGGTACGAGCAGTACTTC. Translated, it gives CASSEGPGQGRYEQYF.

There are many counts of this clonotype. The rearrangement uses TRBV11-2 and TRBJ2-3; D is ambiguous. The CDR3 contains 12 residues. V shed 4 bases and J shed 2 bases, with 4 bases lying between them. The germline V gene encodes CDR1 SGHAT and CDR2 FQNNGV. CDR3 region: CASSSNTDTQYF. CDR3 in DNA: TGTGCCAGCAGCTCAAACACAGATACGCAGTATTTT.

This chain links TRBV2 with TRBJ2-7; no clear D. Deletions cut 5 bases from V and 6 bases from J, with 17 bases between. Germline CDR1 reads SNHLY; CDR2 reads FYNNEI. The length of the CDR3 is 14 residues. For the CDR3, the DNA is TGTGCCAGCAGTATGAGTGGTCCTTCGGGCGAGCAGTACTTC. This sequence encodes CASSMSGPSGEQYF.

This clonotype was seen ten or more times. The rearrangement uses TRBV12-3 or TRBV12-4 and TRBJ2-5; D is unresolved. The CDR3 is made up of 13 amino acids. V lost 4 bases and J 5 bases, leaving 11 bases between the germline ends. This CDR3 reads CASSSLGRETQYF. The CDR3 DNA reads TGTGCCAGCAGTTCCCTCGGTCGGGAGACCCAGTACTTC.

Ten or more counts support this clonotype. The chain employs TRBV6-1 and TRBJ2-7; 8 positions agree with TRBD2. After removal of 8 bases from V and 4 bases from J, the junction contained 16 bases not matched to a gene. The CDR3 has 16 amino acids. CDR1 is MNHNS and CDR2 is SASEGT in the germline V gene. The CDR3 is CASVGLAGSTAYEQYF. In DNA, the CDR3 is TGTGCCAGCGTAGGGCTAGCGGGCTCCACGGCTTACGAGCAGTACTTC.

The sample holds many counts of this clonotype. The J gene is TRBJ1-3, the V gene TRBV7-9, with unresolved D. The CDR3 length is 14 residues. Looked up from germline, CDR1 is SEHNR and CDR2 is FQNEAQ (reference sequence). The V and J ends lost 1 base and 5 bases respectively, with 9 bases between them. In nucleotides, the CDR3 is TGTGCCAGCAGCTTAGGAGGATCCAGAAACACCATATATTTT. Residues: CASSLGGSRNTIYF.

This clonotype has a count of ten or more. The chain recombines TRBV4-1 with TRBJ1-2; weak D call: TRBD1 (5 bases). Per germline, CDR1 MGHRA and CDR2 YSYEKL. Trimming stripped 4 bases from V and 8 bases from J, with 20 bases between. The CDR3 length is 15 residues. The CDR3 spells CASSPAGTSAGGYTF. CDR3 coding DNA: TGCGCCAGCAGCCCGGCTGGGACTTCTGCCGGGGGCTACACCTTC.

This chain joins TRBV18 and TRBJ2-2; D may be TRBD2 (5 bases). The CDR3 is made up of 18 amino acids. Between the trimmed V and J ends, which lost 1 base and 3 bases, there was a span of 18 bases. CDR1 and CDR2 from the germline V gene are KGHSH and LQKENI. Written as DNA, the CDR3 is TGTGCCAGCTCACCACGGCCTAGCCAATTATTGTACACCGGGGAGCTGTTTTTT. Protein: CASSPRPSQLLYTGELFF. Full variable domain (missing parts from reference TRBV18 and TRBJ2-2): NAGVMQNPRHLVRRRGQEARLRCSPMKGHSHVYWYRQLPEEGLKFMVYLQKENIIDESGMPKERFSAEFPKEGPSILRIQQVVRGDSAAYFCASSPRPSQLLYTGELFFGEGSRLTVL.

In this sample, this clonotype turned up many times. The chain recombines TRBV19 with TRBJ2-7, with 8 bases that match TRBD1. Per germline, CDR1 LNHDA and CDR2 SQIVND (reference sequence). This CDR3 has 11 residues. Germline trimming cut 10 bases from V and 7 bases from J; bases unmatched to any gene: 6. The CDR3 protein is CATWTGWEQYF. CDR3 nucleotides: TGTGCCACCTGGACAGGGTGGGAGCAGTACTTC.

In its sample, this clonotype was seen many times. This chain links TRBV30 with TRBJ1-2, with D perhaps TRBD1 (5 bases). Trimming cost V 0 bases and J 4 bases, with 12 bases left between them. The V gene's germline CDR1 is GTSNPN and CDR2 SVGIG (reference sequence). The CDR3 contains 14 residues. CDR3 protein: CAWSVRGELYGYTF. Written as DNA, the CDR3 is TGTGCCTGGAGTGTACGAGGGGAACTCTATGGCTACACCTTC.

The sample holds many counts of this clonotype. The chain joins TRBV30 to TRBJ2-2; D not resolved. Trimming shortened V by 0 bases and J by 5 bases, and 16 bases separated the two germline ends. The CDR3 totals 16 residues. Per the germline V gene, CDR1 is GTSNPN and CDR2 is SVGIG (reference sequence). The CDR3: CAWSVPLVSATGELFF. CDR3 DNA: TGTGCCTGGAGTGTACCACTGGTGTCAGCTACCGGGGAGCTGTTTTTT.

The genes are TRBV19 and TRBJ1-2; no firm D call. Germline V CDR1 and CDR2: LNHDA, SQIVND (reference sequence). Trimming stripped 5 bases from V and 3 bases from J, with 7 bases between. The CDR3 contains 12 residues. CDR3: CASSDTYYGYTF. CDR3 in DNA: TGTGCCAGTAGTGACACCTACTATGGCTACACCTTC.

The table lists this clonotype with many counts. The CDR3 is CASSRLAARETQYF. In DNA form, the CDR3 reads TGTGCCAGCAGCCGTTTAGCGGCGCGAGAGACCCAGTACTTC. V and J are TRBV14 and TRBJ2-5, with D perhaps TRBD2 (6 bases). The CDR3 is made up of 14 amino acids. V was shortened by 4 bases and J by 4 bases, with 13 bases between the two germline ends. Germline V gene data show CDR1 as SGHDN and CDR2 as FVKESK.

This clonotype appeared a single time. In nucleotides, the CDR3 is TGTGCCAGCAGCTTAGACCATAACACTGAAGCTTTCTTT. This encodes CASSLDHNTEAFF. The chain carries TRBV7-6 and TRBJ1-1; D is ambiguous. The CDR3 has 13 amino acids. The V end was cut by 1 base, the J end by 2 bases, with 5 bases between. The V gene's germline CDR1 is SGHVS and CDR2 FNYEAQ.

The gene calls are TRBV7-2 and TRBJ1-2; 7 nucleotides line up with TRBD1. CDR3 length: 15 amino acids. Losses at the gene ends were 0 bases for V and 3 bases for J; bases not matched to a gene: 4. Germline V gene lookup returns CDR1 SGHTA and CDR2 FQGNSA. The CDR3 protein is CASSLAARGDYGYTF. The CDR3 DNA reads as TGTGCCAGCAGCTTAGCGGCCAGGGGGGACTATGGCTACACCTTC.